This is a list of T cell receptor beta chains from one sample in a study of technical replicates of blood from a few donors. Using immunoSEQ multiplex PCR, the repertoire was profiled, and TCRdb retains in-frame clones only, with some absent. The repertoire holds 45,000 to 55,000 clones, around 94% seen once, with approximately 0.22% in the top ten. The sequencing input was T cells isolated from PBMCs. These TCRs come from a human donor in good health. Each CDR3 is given with its conserved first and last residue. Each record gives: V gene, clone size, D gene, J gene, CDR3 protein, CDR3 DNA. The D gene is left open where the match is weak. Some rows have no size entry. The others give once, few or many, or a class for an expanded clone.

>TRBV5-1|-|-|TRBJ1-1
CASSLGQTLNPNTEAFF
TGCGCCAGCAGCCTTGGACAGACATTAAATCCGAACACTGAAGCTTTCTTT
>TRBV5-4|once|-|TRBJ2-5
CASSLDMRGWTQYF
TGTGCCAGCAGCTTGGACATGAGAGGTTGGACCCAGTACTTC
>TRBV11-2|-|TRBD1|TRBJ1-2
CASSGRDRQRYGYTF
TGTGCCAGCAGCGGAAGGGACAGACAGCGCTATGGCTACACCTTC
>TRBV7-9|-|-|TRBJ1-4
CASSPHGEKLFF
TGTGCCAGCAGCCCCCATGGCGAAAAACTGTTTTTT
>TRBV5-1|-|TRBD1|TRBJ2-7
CASTRDSSYEQYF
TGCGCCAGCACTCGGGACAGCTCCTACGAGCAGTACTTC
>TRBV5-4|few|-|TRBJ1-1
CASSLRTLDEAFF
TGTGCCAGCAGCTTACGGACACTGGATGAAGCTTTCTTT
>TRBV7-9|-|-|TRBJ1-5
CASSLGRGLNQPQHF
TGTGCCAGCAGCTTAGGCAGGGGACTAAATCAGCCCCAGCATTTT
>TRBV18|-|-|TRBJ1-2
CASSPQGAGNYGYTF
TGTGCCAGCTCACCACAGGGAGCGGGCAACTATGGCTACACCTTC
>TRBV7-6|-|-|TRBJ1-4
CATRGNFGTNEKLFF
TGTGCCACCCGGGGTAATTTCGGGACTAATGAAAAACTGTTTTTT
>TRBV7-3|-|TRBD2|TRBJ2-3
CASSLTPTGTSGRTDTQYF
TGTGCCAGCAGCTTAACGCCTACCGGGACTAGCGGCCGCACAGATACGCAGTATTTT
>TRBV5-1|-|-|TRBJ2-2
CASSFDGGVAGELFF
TGCGCCAGCAGCTTTGACGGGGGAGTGGCCGGGGAGCTGTTTTTT
>TRBV7-8|-|-|TRBJ2-1
CASSWTTYNEQFF
TGTGCCAGCAGCTGGACTACTTACAATGAGCAGTTCTTC
>TRBV10-3|-|TRBD1|TRBJ1-2
CAIDPGTGDAYGYTF
TGTGCCATCGACCCCGGGACAGGGGATGCCTATGGCTACACCTTC
>TRBV6-6|-|TRBD1|TRBJ2-5
CASSRDRTNQETQYF
TGTGCCAGCAGTCGGGACAGGACCAACCAAGAGACCCAGTACTTC
>TRBV5-1|-|-|TRBJ2-3
CASSGQYSTDTQYF
TGCGCCAGCAGCGGACAGTATAGCACAGATACGCAGTATTTT
>TRBV6-5|-|-|TRBJ2-3
CASSYSQGTDTQYF
TGTGCCAGCAGTTACTCGCAGGGCACAGATACGCAGTATTTT
>TRBV7-9|-|-|TRBJ1-1
CASSPRTPRGTEAFF
TGTGCCAGCAGCCCTAGGACACCACGGGGGACTGAAGCTTTCTTT
>TRBV29-1|-|-|TRBJ2-7
CSVEVVASEQYF
TGCAGCGTTGAAGTAGTAGCGTCAGAGCAGTACTTC
>TRBV11-2|-|-|TRBJ1-5
CASSFAVNQPQHF
TGTGCCAGCAGCTTTGCGGTTAATCAGCCCCAGCATTTT
>TRBV7-9|-|-|TRBJ1-4
CASSYWRGQNTANEKLFF
TGTGCCAGCAGCTATTGGAGAGGACAAAATACCGCTAATGAAAAACTGTTTTTT
>TRBV5-4|-|-|TRBJ2-2
CASSPENTGELFF
TGTGCCAGCAGCCCAGAGAACACCGGGGAGCTGTTTTTT
>TRBV13|-|-|TRBJ1-3
CASSLGSLPRNTIYF
TGTGCCAGCAGCCTCGGGAGCCTTCCGCGCAACACCATATATTTT
>TRBV7-9|-|-|TRBJ1-2
CASSLPRQYGYTF
TGTGCCAGCAGCTTACCCAGACAGTATGGCTACACCTTC
>TRBV6-5|-|-|TRBJ1-1
CASSYRGLGTEAFF
TGTGCCAGCAGTTACCGGGGGTTGGGCACTGAAGCTTTCTTT
>TRBV7-9|-|-|TRBJ1-2
CASSLAVGGYTF
TGTGCCAGCAGCTTAGCGGTCGGTGGCTACACCTTC
>TRBV11-2|-|-|TRBJ1-1
CASSSLLGVGTEAFF
TGTGCCAGCAGCTCCCTCTTAGGGGTCGGCACTGAAGCTTTCTTT
>TRBV11-3|-|TRBD1|TRBJ2-6
CAIPGQAISSGANVLTF
TGTGCCATCCCGGGACAGGCTATTTCCTCTGGGGCCAACGTCCTGACTTTC
>TRBV7-3|-|-|TRBJ1-1
CASSRTSDRPMMNTEAFF
TGTGCCAGCAGCCGAACGTCGGACAGACCTATGATGAACACTGAAGCTTTCTTT
>TRBV9|-|-|TRBJ2-1
CASSVGRNSWEQFF
TGTGCCAGCAGCGTAGGCCGTAACTCGTGGGAGCAGTTCTTC
>TRBV19|-|TRBD1|TRBJ2-2
CASTTGGFTGELFF
TGTGCCAGCACCACAGGGGGATTCACCGGGGAGCTGTTTTTT
>TRBV5-6|-|TRBD2|TRBJ2-3
CASSLSGRADTQYF
TGTGCCAGCAGTCTTAGCGGGAGGGCAGATACGCAGTATTTT
>TRBV6-5|-|-|TRBJ1-6
CASGRDSYNSPLHF
TGTGCCAGCGGGCGGGATTCCTATAATTCACCCCTCCACTTT
>TRBV7-9|-|TRBD1|TRBJ2-1
CASSLGTGRDPYNEQFF
TGTGCCAGCAGCTTAGGGACAGGGCGAGATCCATACAATGAGCAGTTCTTC